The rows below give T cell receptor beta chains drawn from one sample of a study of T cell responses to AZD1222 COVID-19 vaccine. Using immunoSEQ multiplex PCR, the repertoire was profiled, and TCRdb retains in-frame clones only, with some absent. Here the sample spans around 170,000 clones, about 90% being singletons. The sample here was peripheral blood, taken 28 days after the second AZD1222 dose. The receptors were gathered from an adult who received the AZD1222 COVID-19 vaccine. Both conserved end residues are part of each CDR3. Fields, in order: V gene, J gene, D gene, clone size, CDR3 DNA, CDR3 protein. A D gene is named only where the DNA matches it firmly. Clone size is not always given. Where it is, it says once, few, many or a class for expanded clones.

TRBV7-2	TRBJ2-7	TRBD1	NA	TGTGCCAGCAGCTTAACGCACTACGGGACAGGGATCTACGAGCAGTACTTC	CASSLTHYGTGIYEQYF
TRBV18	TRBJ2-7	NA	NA	TGTGCCAGCTCACGGGCGGAGGGGACCCCCTACGAGCAGTACTTC	CASSRAEGTPYEQYF
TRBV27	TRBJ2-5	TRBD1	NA	TGTGCCAGCAGTTCTATCCTGCAGGGGGCAGAGACCCAGTACTTC	CASSSILQGAETQYF
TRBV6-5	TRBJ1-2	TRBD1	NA	TGTGCCAGCACCTCCGGGACAGGGAGAGGGTATGGCTACACCTTC	CASTSGTGRGYGYTF
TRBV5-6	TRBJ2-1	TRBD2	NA	TGTGCCAGCAGGCCGGGACTAGCGGACAATGAGCAGTTCTTC	CASRPGLADNEQFF
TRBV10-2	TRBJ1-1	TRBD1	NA	TGCGCCAGCAGTGAGTTACAGGGGTCCTATGAAGCTTTCTTT	CASSELQGSYEAFF
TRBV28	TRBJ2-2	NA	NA	TGTGCCAGCAGTTTGGTAGAGATCACCGGGGAGCTGTTTTTT	CASSLVEITGELFF
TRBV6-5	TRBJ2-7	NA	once	TGTGCCAGCAGGTACACAGCAGAATCCTACGAGCAGTACTTC	CASRYTAESYEQYF
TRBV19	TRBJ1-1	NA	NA	TGTGCCAGTAGTATTTGGGGCACTGAAGCTTTCTTT	CASSIWGTEAFF
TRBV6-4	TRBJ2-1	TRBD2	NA	TGTGCCAGCAGTGATCTAGCGGGAGGGATGGATGAGCAGTTCTTC	CASSDLAGGMDEQFF
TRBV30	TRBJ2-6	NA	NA	TGTGCCTATTCGGTACTCTCTGGGGCCAACGTCCTGACTTTC	CAYSVLSGANVLTF
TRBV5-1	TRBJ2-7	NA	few	TGCGCCAGCAGCTTGCCAGGGCTAAGCTCCTACGAGCAGTACTTC	CASSLPGLSSYEQYF
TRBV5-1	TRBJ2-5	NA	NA	TGCGCCAGCAGCGAAATTGGGGATAGCCAAGAGACCCAGTACTTC	CASSEIGDSQETQYF
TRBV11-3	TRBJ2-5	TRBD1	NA	TGTGCCAGCAGCCCTGGGGACAGGGGGCGCGGGGAGACCCAGTACTTC	CASSPGDRGRGETQYF
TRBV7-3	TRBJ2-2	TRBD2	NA	TGTGCCAGCAGCTCTAGCGGAAGCACCGGGGAGCTGTTTTTT	CASSSSGSTGELFF
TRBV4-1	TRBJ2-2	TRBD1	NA	TGCGCCAGCAGCCATGGACAGGGGCCCCCCGGGGAGCTGTTTTTT	CASSHGQGPPGELFF
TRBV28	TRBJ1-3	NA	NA	TGTGCCAGCAGTTTCAGGGTGACTGGAAACACCATATATTTT	CASSFRVTGNTIYF
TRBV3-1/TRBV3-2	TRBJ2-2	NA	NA	TGTGCCAGCAGCCATCCCATGGGAAGAGGGACCGGGGAGCTGTTTTTT	CASSHPMGRGTGELFF
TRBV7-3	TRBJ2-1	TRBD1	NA	TGTGCCAGCAGCTCGCGAGCCGGGACAGGCTACAATGAGCAGTTCTTC	CASSSRAGTGYNEQFF
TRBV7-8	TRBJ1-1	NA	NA	TGTGCCAGCAGCTTAGGGAACGGGCAGAACACTGAAGCTTTCTTT	CASSLGNGQNTEAFF
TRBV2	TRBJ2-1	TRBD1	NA	TGTGCCAGCACCTTGACAGGGGGCAATGAGCAGTTCTTC	CASTLTGGNEQFF
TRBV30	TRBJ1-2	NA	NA	TGTGCCTGGCGGACCTCCGCCTATGGCTACACCTTC	CAWRTSAYGYTF
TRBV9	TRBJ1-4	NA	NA	TGTGCCAGCAGCCAGACCCCACAGGGCGCTAATGAAAAACTGTTTTTT	CASSQTPQGANEKLFF
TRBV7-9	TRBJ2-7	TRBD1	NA	TGTGCCAGCAGCCCCCGGGACAGTTTCTACGAGCAGTACTTC	CASSPRDSFYEQYF
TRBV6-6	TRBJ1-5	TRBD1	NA	TGTGCCAGCAGCCTAGGACAGGGGGCGAATCAGCCCCAGCATTTT	CASSLGQGANQPQHF